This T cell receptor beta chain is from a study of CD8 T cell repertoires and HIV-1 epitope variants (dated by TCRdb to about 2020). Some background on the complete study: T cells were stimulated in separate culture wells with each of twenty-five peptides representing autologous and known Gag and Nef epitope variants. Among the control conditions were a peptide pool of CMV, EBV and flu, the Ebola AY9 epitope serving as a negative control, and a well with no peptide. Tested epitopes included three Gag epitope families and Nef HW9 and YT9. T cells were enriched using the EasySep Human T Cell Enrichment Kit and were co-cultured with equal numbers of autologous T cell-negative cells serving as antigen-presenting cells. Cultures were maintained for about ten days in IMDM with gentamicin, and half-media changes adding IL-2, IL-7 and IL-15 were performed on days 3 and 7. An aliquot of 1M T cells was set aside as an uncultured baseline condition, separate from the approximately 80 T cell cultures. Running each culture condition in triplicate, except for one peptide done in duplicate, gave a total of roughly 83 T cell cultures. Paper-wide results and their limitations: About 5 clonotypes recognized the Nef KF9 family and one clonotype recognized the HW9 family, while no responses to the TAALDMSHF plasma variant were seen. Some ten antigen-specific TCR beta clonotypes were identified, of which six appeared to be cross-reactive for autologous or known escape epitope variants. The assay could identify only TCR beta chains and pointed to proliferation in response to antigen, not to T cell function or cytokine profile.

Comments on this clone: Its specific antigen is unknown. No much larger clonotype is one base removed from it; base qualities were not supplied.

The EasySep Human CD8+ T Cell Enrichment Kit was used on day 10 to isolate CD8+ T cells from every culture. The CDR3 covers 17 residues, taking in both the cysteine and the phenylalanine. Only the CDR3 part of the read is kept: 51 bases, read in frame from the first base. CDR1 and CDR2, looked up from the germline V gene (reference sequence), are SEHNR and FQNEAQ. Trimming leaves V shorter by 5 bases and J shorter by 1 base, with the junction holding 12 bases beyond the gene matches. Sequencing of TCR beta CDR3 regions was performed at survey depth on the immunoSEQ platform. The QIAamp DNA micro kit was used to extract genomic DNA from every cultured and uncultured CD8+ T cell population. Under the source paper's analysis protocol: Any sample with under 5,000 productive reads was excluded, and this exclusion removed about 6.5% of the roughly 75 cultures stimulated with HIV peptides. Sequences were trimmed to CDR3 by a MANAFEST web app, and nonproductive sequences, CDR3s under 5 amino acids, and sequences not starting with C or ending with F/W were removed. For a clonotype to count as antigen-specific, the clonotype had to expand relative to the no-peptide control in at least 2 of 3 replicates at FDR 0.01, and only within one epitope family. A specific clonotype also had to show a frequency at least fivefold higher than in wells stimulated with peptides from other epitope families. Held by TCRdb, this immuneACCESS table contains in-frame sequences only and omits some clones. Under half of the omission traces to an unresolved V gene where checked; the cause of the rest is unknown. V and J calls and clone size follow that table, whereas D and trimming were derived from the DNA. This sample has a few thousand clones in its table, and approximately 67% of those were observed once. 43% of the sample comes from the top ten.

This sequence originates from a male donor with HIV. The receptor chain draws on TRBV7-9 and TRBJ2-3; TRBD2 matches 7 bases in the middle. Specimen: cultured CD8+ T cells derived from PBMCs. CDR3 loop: CASSPGGGGAGTDTQYF. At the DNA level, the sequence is TGTGCCAGCAGCCCGGGGGGTGGGGGAGCTGGCACAGATACGCAGTATTTT. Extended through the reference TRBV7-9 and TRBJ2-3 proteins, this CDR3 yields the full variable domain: DTGVSQNPRHKITKRGQNVTFRCDPISEHNRLYWYRQTLGQGPEFLTYFQNEAQLEKSRLLSDRFSAERPKGSFSTLEIQRTEQGDSAMYLCASSPGGGGAGTDTQYFGPGTRLTVL.